This is a list of T cell receptor beta chains from one sample in a study of Ad26.COV2.S vaccination and SARS-CoV-2 variants. The method was immunoSEQ multiplex PCR; TCRdb's version includes in-frame clones alone and lacks a portion of them. The sample has a few hundred thousand clones, around 90% seen once. Sequencing was performed on peripheral blood, taken in a trial of Ad26.COV2.S vaccine versus placebo. The origin of the receptors is a person between 18 and 65 years old who received the Ad26.COV2.S COVID-19 vaccine or a placebo. CDR3s include the opening cysteine and the closing phenylalanine or tryptophan. The D gene is left open where the match is weak. Rows may omit the clone size; those that give it use once, few, many or a size class.

CDR3,DNA,J,D,size,V
CASRRGWGPSYEQYF,TGTGCCAGCAGACGAGGATGGGGGCCCTCCTACGAGCAGTACTTC,TRBJ2-7,-,-,TRBV6-6
CASSQATGGVSRTF,TGTGCCAGCAGCCAAGCGACAGGGGGCGTCAGTCGCACCTTC,TRBJ1-2,TRBD1,-,TRBV3-1/TRBV3-2
CASSVGQGVGQPQHF,TGTGCCAGCAGCGTGGGACAGGGCGTCGGTCAGCCCCAGCATTTT,TRBJ1-5,TRBD1,-,TRBV7-2
CASRQGAYEQYF,TGCGCCAGCCGACAGGGGGCCTACGAGCAGTACTTC,TRBJ2-7,TRBD1,few,TRBV10-1
CASSSGREQFF,TGTGCCAGCAGCTCGGGGAGAGAGCAGTTCTTC,TRBJ2-1,-,-,TRBV12-3/TRBV12-4
CASSPSAGGSYEQFF,TGTGCCAGCTCACCATCAGCGGGGGGCTCTTATGAGCAGTTCTTC,TRBJ2-1,TRBD2,-,TRBV18
CATSTGVQETQYF,TGTGCCACCAGCACAGGGGTCCAAGAGACCCAGTACTTC,TRBJ2-5,TRBD1,-,TRBV24-1
CASTRTGSNQPQHF,TGTGCCAGCACCCGGACAGGTAGCAATCAGCCCCAGCATTTT,TRBJ1-5,-,-,TRBV21-1
CASRGQGAINYGYTF,TGTGCCAGTAGGGGACAGGGGGCGATAAACTATGGCTACACCTTC,TRBJ1-2,TRBD1,-,TRBV19
CASSARGEWGQYF,TGTGCCAGCAGCGCCCGGGGGGAATGGGGCCAGTACTTC,TRBJ2-5,TRBD2,-,TRBV7-9
CAWSPPLRGAFF,TGTGCCTGGAGTCCGCCCCTAAGGGGAGCTTTCTTT,TRBJ1-1,-,once,TRBV30
CAVVRADLALAKNIQYF,TGTGCCGTTGTCCGGGCAGACCTAGCCTTAGCCAAAAACATTCAGTACTTC,TRBJ2-4,-,-,TRBV11-2
CASGGGPREGYTF,TGTGCCAGCGGAGGGGGCCCCCGGGAGGGCTACACCTTC,TRBJ1-2,TRBD1,-,TRBV27
CASSQVDTQYF,TGTGCCAGCAGCCAAGTTGATACGCAGTATTTT,TRBJ2-3,-,-,TRBV3-1/TRBV3-2
CASKGVSSYEQYF,TGTGCCAGCAAAGGGGTGTCCTCCTACGAGCAGTACTTC,TRBJ2-7,-,-,TRBV6-5
CASSQVDRGTGELFF,TGTGCCAGCAGCCAAGTGGACAGAGGCACCGGGGAGCTGTTTTTT,TRBJ2-2,-,-,TRBV4-2
CASSLPSGGTYEQYF,TGTGCCAGCAGCTTGCCTAGCGGGGGGACCTACGAGCAGTACTTC,TRBJ2-7,TRBD2,-,TRBV5-4
CASSPRRGDTEAFF,TGTGCCAGCTCACCACGAAGGGGTGACACTGAAGCTTTCTTT,TRBJ1-1,-,-,TRBV18
CASSVGLGWGTEAFF,TGTGCCAGCAGCGTAGGTCTGGGTTGGGGCACTGAAGCTTTCTTT,TRBJ1-1,-,-,TRBV9
CASSPESDQPQHF,TGTGCCAGCAGCCCGGAGTCAGATCAGCCCCAGCATTTT,TRBJ1-5,-,-,TRBV7-8
CASSRPGQGYYEQYF,TGTGCCAGTAGTCGGCCGGGACAGGGCTACTACGAGCAGTACTTC,TRBJ2-7,TRBD1,-,TRBV19
CASSPTGMGYGYTF,TGTGCCAGCAGCCCGACAGGGATGGGCTATGGCTACACCTTC,TRBJ1-2,TRBD1,-,TRBV4-2
CASLRLIPGGDGYTF,TGTGCCAGCCTACGCTTGATCCCAGGGGGGGATGGCTACACCTTC,TRBJ1-2,TRBD1,-,TRBV2
CASSYSIVRFYYEQYF,TGTGCCAGCAGTTACTCGATAGTCAGATTCTACTACGAGCAGTACTTC,TRBJ2-7,-,-,TRBV6-2/TRBV6-3
CASSIGHQQYF,TGTGCCAGTAGTATCGGACACCAGCAGTACTTC,TRBJ2-7,-,-,TRBV19
CASSAQTPPTGELFF,TGTGCCAGCAGCGCCCAAACCCCCCCCACCGGGGAGCTGTTTTTT,TRBJ2-2,-,once,TRBV9
CASGGGGEQYF,TGTGCCAGCGGCGGAGGAGGGGAGCAGTACTTC,TRBJ2-7,-,few,TRBV6-5
CASSEWGVRPNYGYTF,TGTGCCAGCAGCGAGTGGGGGGTGAGGCCCAACTATGGCTACACCTTC,TRBJ1-2,-,-,TRBV2
CASSLRFEDYEQYF,TGTGCCAGCAGCTTAAGGTTTGAGGACTACGAGCAGTACTTC,TRBJ2-7,-,-,TRBV7-2
CASSQGGAEETQYF,TGCGCCAGCAGCCAAGGGGGAGCGGAAGAGACCCAGTACTTC,TRBJ2-5,-,-,TRBV4-1
CASSYAGDQPQHF,TGTGCCAGCAGCTATGCCGGGGATCAGCCCCAGCATTTT,TRBJ1-5,-,few,TRBV7-3
CASSLEGGSSTDTQYF,TGTGCCAGCAGCTTAGAAGGCGGGAGTAGCACAGATACGCAGTATTTT,TRBJ2-3,TRBD2,-,TRBV7-2
CATTLGPGQPQHF,TGTGCCACCACACTGGGCCCCGGGCAGCCCCAGCATTTT,TRBJ1-5,-,many,TRBV6-5
CASIRRGMRNTEAFF,TGTGCCAGCATCCGTCGGGGTATGCGGAACACTGAAGCTTTCTTT,TRBJ1-1,-,-,TRBV6-5
CASSLRGLDEQYF,TGTGCCAGCAGCTTAAGGGGGTTGGACGAGCAGTACTTC,TRBJ2-7,-,-,TRBV5-8
CASSPSRDSGELFF,TGTGCCAGCTCACCATCCCGGGACTCCGGGGAGCTGTTTTTT,TRBJ2-2,-,-,TRBV18
CASSQEIGTGGYNYGYTF,TGTGCCAGCAGCCAAGAGATAGGGACAGGGGGCTATAACTATGGCTACACCTTC,TRBJ1-2,TRBD1,-,TRBV3-1/TRBV3-2
CASSAQGAANYGYTF,TGTGCCAGCAGCGCACAGGGGGCCGCCAACTATGGCTACACCTTC,TRBJ1-2,TRBD1,-,TRBV9
CASVPPGLDEQFF,TGTGCCAGCGTCCCCCCGGGACTAGATGAGCAGTTCTTC,TRBJ2-1,TRBD2,-,TRBV27
CASSQVPSSHEQYF,TGCGCCAGCAGCCAAGTTCCTAGCAGTCACGAGCAGTACTTC,TRBJ2-7,-,-,TRBV4-3
CASSLVQGVYEQYF,TGCGCCAGCAGCTTGGTTCAGGGGGTGTACGAGCAGTACTTC,TRBJ2-7,TRBD1,-,TRBV5-1
CASSQVRDRGDQPQHF,TGTGCCAGCAGCCAAGTTCGGGACAGGGGTGATCAGCCCCAGCATTTT,TRBJ1-5,TRBD1,-,TRBV4-2
CASSLQQGVYGYTF,TGTGCCAGCAGTTTACAACAGGGGGTCTATGGCTACACCTTC,TRBJ1-2,TRBD1,-,TRBV27
CSVTDTDTQYF,TGCAGCGTTACTGACACAGATACGCAGTATTTT,TRBJ2-3,-,-,TRBV29-1
CASSQDQWDRAMNTEAFF,TGCGCCAGCAGCCAAGATCAATGGGACAGGGCCATGAACACTGAAGCTTTCTTT,TRBJ1-1,TRBD1,-,TRBV4-1
CASSQGVSRDTQYF,TGTGCCAGCAGCCAAGGGGTATCGCGGGATACGCAGTATTTT,TRBJ2-3,-,once,TRBV4-2
CASSLGHRFTEAFF,TGTGCCAGCAGCTTGGGACACCGGTTCACTGAAGCTTTCTTT,TRBJ1-1,-,once,TRBV5-6
CASSYSRDRDYSTDTQYF,TGTGCCAGCAGTTACTCGCGGGACAGGGATTATAGCACAGATACGCAGTATTTT,TRBJ2-3,TRBD1,-,TRBV6-2/TRBV6-3
CASSFVPTDTQYF,TGTGCCAGCAGTTTTGTCCCCACAGATACGCAGTATTTT,TRBJ2-3,-,-,TRBV27
CASSQDTLADRGKETQYF,TGCGCCAGCAGCCAGGATACCCTAGCAGACAGGGGAAAAGAGACCCAGTACTTC,TRBJ2-5,TRBD1,-,TRBV4-1
CASSGRFFATGANVLTF,TGTGCCAGTAGTGGGAGGTTTTTCGCTACTGGGGCCAACGTCCTGACTTTC,TRBJ2-6,-,-,TRBV19
CASSQAEHTEGDTQYF,TGTGCCAGCAGCCAAGCTGAACACACAGAGGGAGATACGCAGTATTTT,TRBJ2-3,-,-,TRBV4-2
CASSQAGLAGTWGGETQYF,TGTGCCAGCAGCCAAGCAGGACTAGCGGGGACCTGGGGAGGAGAGACCCAGTACTTC,TRBJ2-5,TRBD2,few,TRBV3-1/TRBV3-2
CASSHLAGGAYEQYF,TGCGCCAGCAGCCACCTAGCGGGGGGCGCCTACGAGCAGTACTTC,TRBJ2-7,TRBD2,-,TRBV4-3